The rows below give T cell receptor beta chains drawn from one sample of a study of cytomegalovirus exposure and HLA in healthy donors. The protocol was immunoSEQ multiplex PCR, while the TCRdb copy is restricted to in-frame clones and leaves out a portion. Of about 98,000 clones listed, roughly 70% are singletons. The sample taken for sequencing was PBMCs. The receptors stem from a man aged 45-60 years in good health and CMV-seronegative. Both conserved end residues are part of each CDR3. Fields, in order: V gene, CDR3 length, J gene, CDR3 protein.

>TRBV18|15|TRBJ2-3
CASSAQGAPVDTQYF
>TRBV4-2|16|TRBJ2-5
CASSQRPGQHQETQYF
>TRBV29-1|16|TRBJ2-2
CSANEGTSGRSGELFF
>TRBV28|15|TRBJ2-3
CASSFGGGVTDTQYF
>TRBV4-3|15|TRBJ2-7
CASSQGTGMSYEQYF
>TRBV27|15|TRBJ1-5
CASGRSGGGNQPQHF
>TRBV4-1|16|TRBJ2-1
CASSRVAGELYNEQFF
>TRBV6-4|15|TRBJ2-4
CASRAEPGGQNIQYF
>TRBV27|16|.
CASQDRGLTGNYEQYF
>TRBV19|15|TRBJ1-3
CASTELGSSGNTIYF
>TRBV13|15|TRBJ2-7
CASSLLGVLPYEQYF
>TRBV7-9|13|TRBJ1-4
CASSSGGNEKLFF
>TRBV27|14|TRBJ1-5
CASSLRGLNQPQHF
>TRBV6-5|12|TRBJ2-2
CASRTQGRELFF
>TRBV6-5|14|TRBJ2-7
CASSPKQYSYEQYF
>TRBV6-1|15|TRBJ2-5
CASSDEGHSQETQYF
>TRBV28|15|TRBJ1-3
CASSPGTGTGNTIYF
>TRBV10-2|12|TRBJ2-2
CASSYYTGELFF
>TRBV7-9|17|TRBJ2-3
CASSLVRTGVGTDTQYF
>TRBV7-2|14|TRBJ2-5
CASSLETGKETQYF
>TRBV29-1|13|TRBJ1-5
CSVGDNSNQPQHF
>TRBV7-9|13|TRBJ1-2
CASSLLGDYGYTF
>TRBV21-1|16|TRBJ2-5
CASSSRQGDPSETQYF
>TRBV18|12|TRBJ2-3
CASSSSEDTQYF
>TRBV27|14|TRBJ2-1
CASSEDDSYNEQFF
>TRBV7-3|14|TRBJ2-1
CASSLTGLNNEQFF
>TRBV7-9|13|TRBJ2-3
CASSLGSTNTQYF
>TRBV6-5|15|TRBJ1-1
CASSSRKSGNTEAFF
>TRBV10-3|16|TRBJ2-1
CAINKGRTSGDNEQFF
>TRBV28|14|TRBJ2-7
CASTVAGVIYEQYF
>TRBV7-9|12|TRBJ2-5
CASSGEEETQYF
>TRBV28|14|TRBJ1-4
CASSSGQGSTPRFF
>TRBV10-3|16|TRBJ2-7
CAISGGLRGSSYEQYF
>TRBV25-1|13|TRBJ1-2
CASSVGQGNGYTF
>TRBV7-9|17|TRBJ2-2
CASSPKGLAGNAGELFF
>TRBV5-4|15|TRBJ2-7
CASTPDKRLGGEQYF
>TRBV19|15|TRBJ1-3
CASSPTTGAGNTIYF
>TRBV4-1|15|TRBJ2-3
CASSQRTSGRDTQYF
>TRBV2|16|TRBJ1-1
CASSETQGGMNTEAFF
>TRBV6-4|15|TRBJ2-7
CASSPGPAGGDEQYF
>TRBV30|13|TRBJ2-6
CALTYSGANVLTF
>TRBV5-4|17|TRBJ2-2
CASSLEMGTGSPGELFF
>TRBV11-2|14|TRBJ2-7
CASSIGRAGREQYF
>TRBV4-1|15|TRBJ2-1
CASSQDGLSYNEQFF
>TRBV7-9|15|TRBJ2-1
CASSSQGSTYNEQFF
>TRBV5-1|15|TRBJ2-1
CASSLSAVGYNEQFF
>TRBV4-1|17|TRBJ1-1
CASSQPPTWVGNTEAFF
>TRBV27|12|TRBJ1-1
CASRTANTEAFF
>TRBV27|14|TRBJ2-7
CASTRGATDYEQYF
>TRBV5-1|13|TRBJ2-7
CASKVSGSYEQYF
>TRBV30|13|TRBJ2-5
CAWSSGTSGREYF
>TRBV19|14|TRBJ2-4
CASSTRQGATIQYF